Here is one TCR beta chain with its context. These data originate in a study of sequential checkpoint blockade in melanoma. Some clones are missing from TCRdb's copy, which holds only in-frame ones; the method was immunoSEQ multiplex PCR. The repertoire consists of 12,000 to 15,000 clones, with over 50% occurring once and the leading ten covering 16%. CDR1 is SGHRS, CDR2 YFSETQ, per germline. The CDR3 is 13 amino acids. Trimming shortened V by 0 bases and J by 6 bases, and 9 bases separated the two germline ends. As for treatment: randomized to nivolumab then ipilimumab (arm A) or the reverse (arm B). Live CD3+CD8+ CD19− CD56− cells were sorted from PBMCs.

The sequencing here drew on CD8+ T cells sorted from blood (inferred from file names), taken from a patient given nivolumab and ipilimumab in sequence. The sequence was collected from a human donor with melanoma. The chain links TRBV5-1 to TRBJ1-1; D possibly corresponds to TRBD1 (5 bases). The CDR3 is CASSLASGPEAFF. For the CDR3, the DNA is TGCGCCAGCAGCTTGGCGTCAGGGCCTGAAGCTTTCTTT.